What follows are 26 T cell receptor beta chains derived from one specimen sequenced in a study of early T cells in non-severe SARS-CoV-2 infection. TCRdb re-called the 5' RACE reads through MiXCR, storing one row per CDR3 protein. The table includes under 50,000 distinct CDR3 sequences, around 6% detected once. The sample consisted of whole blood. The receptors shown here come from an adult who was a healthcare worker with PCR-confirmed SARS-CoV-2 infection or an uninfected control (not recorded which).

This clonotype was picked up many times. The gene calls are TRBV7-9 and TRBJ1-3; 7 bases are shared with TRBD1. The V and J ends lost 3 bases and 1 base, in that order; junction bases with no gene match: 3. This CDR3 is built from 15 residues. The germline gives CDR1 SEHNR, CDR2 FQNEAQ (reference sequence). CDR3 in DNA: TGTGCCAGCAGCTTCCAGGGGGAATCTGGAAACACCATATATTTT. Translated: CASSFQGESGNTIYF.

This clonotype was recorded at least ten times. The chain recombines TRBV10-3 with TRBJ2-7, with 8 positions matching TRBD2. Per the germline V gene, CDR1 is ENHRY and CDR2 is SYGVKD. V was pared by 6 bases and J by 6 bases, with 7 bases of the junction left unmatched. This CDR3 is 13 amino acids long. The CDR3 DNA follows: TGTGCCATCAGCCGGGACCGGGAGGGCGAGCAGTACTTC. Its protein product is CAISRDREGEQYF.

This clonotype was seen many times. The chain links TRBV12-3 or TRBV12-4 to TRBJ1-1; D is ambiguous. Trimming shortened V by 6 bases and J by 2 bases, and 10 bases separated the two germline ends. The CDR3 has 13 amino acids. CDR3 in DNA: TGTGCCAGCAGACCTGGCGTTAACACTGAAGCTTTCTTT. Protein product: CASRPGVNTEAFF.

This clonotype showed up many times. The chain uses TRBV5-4 and TRBJ1-5; 9 bases map to TRBD1. V was pared by 4 bases and J by 3 bases, with 5 bases of the junction left unmatched. Germline V lookup: CDR1 SGHNT, CDR2 YYREEE (reference sequence). The CDR3 covers 15 residues. The CDR3 loop reads CASSLDRGVNQPQHF. DNA for the CDR3: TGTGCCAGCAGCCTGGACAGGGGAGTCAATCAGCCCCAGCATTTT.

This clonotype turned up a few times. This chain connects TRBV5-1 to TRBJ2-3, with 7 bases fitting TRBD1. The CDR3 contains 14 residues. In germline, CDR1 is SGHRS, CDR2 YFSETQ. The V segment lost 4 bases and the J segment 6 bases; nucleotides outside the gene matches: 8. The CDR3 nucleotides read TGCGCCAGCAGCCTGGACAGGTGGGGTGATACGCAGTATTTT. Its protein product is CASSLDRWGDTQYF. The whole variable domain, remainder taken from reference TRBV5-1 and TRBJ2-3, is KAGVTQTPRYLIKTRGQQVTLSCSPISGHRSVSWYQQTPGQGLQFLFEYFSETQRNKGNFPGRFSGRQFSNSRSEMNVSTLELGDSALYLCASSLDRWGDTQYFGPGTRLTVL.

For this clonotype: Given a much more abundant clone one base away, this may be a read error. The chain uses TRBV7-6 and TRBJ2-1, with D possibly called TRBD1 or TRBD2 (6 bases each). Germline V lookup: CDR1 SGHVS, CDR2 FNYEAQ. V lost 1 base, J lost 10 bases, and 11 bases lay in between. There are 13 residues in the CDR3. CDR3 sequence: CASSLEGGCEQFF. In DNA form, the CDR3 reads TGTGCCAGCAGCTTAGAGGGGGGATGCGAGCAGTTCTTC.

This clonotype appeared a few times. This rearrangement joins TRBV7-9 to TRBJ2-3, with D unclear. Germline-derived CDR1 and CDR2 are SEHNR and FQNEAQ (reference sequence). V was shortened by 4 bases and J by 1 base, with 9 bases between the two germline ends. The CDR3 extends over 14 amino acids. For the CDR3, the DNA is TGTGCCAGCAGCTCATTCGGACGCACAGATACGCAGTATTTT. It specifies CASSSFGRTDTQYF.

This chain connects TRBV7-6 to TRBJ2-7, with D maybe TRBD1 (5 bases). CDR3 size: 14 residues. Between the trimmed V and J ends, which lost 5 bases and 7 bases, there was a span of 18 bases. Germline CDR1 reads SGHVS; CDR2 reads FNYEAQ. The CDR3 DNA follows: TGTGCCAGCAGCGCGGCAGGGAAACTTTGGGAGCAGTACTTC. Protein sequence: CASSAAGKLWEQYF.

This clonotype was seen repeatedly, ten times or more. The V call is TRBV6-6, the J call TRBJ2-1; no reliable D call. Germline V CDR1 and CDR2: MNHNY, SVGAGI (reference sequence). The CDR3 totals 18 residues. V dropped 7 bases and J dropped 2 bases, with 24 bases sitting between them. As DNA, the CDR3 is TGTGCCAGCATTAGCCGCGACTTCTGGCCACAAACCTACAATGAGCAGTTCTTC. Translating it yields CASISRDFWPQTYNEQFF.

This clonotype was counted at least ten times. The chain is built from TRBV30 and TRBJ2-3, with TRBD1 identical over 8 bases. This CDR3 has 15 residues. The J segment lost 0 bases and the V segment lost 3 bases, leaving 5 bases of the junction unmatched. Germline-derived CDR1 and CDR2 are GTSNPN and SVGIG (reference sequence). The CDR3 DNA sequence: TGTGCCTGGAGCGCAGGGGGCTCTAGCACAGATACGCAGTATTTT. This translates into CAWSAGGSSTDTQYF.

There are many counts of this clonotype. This chain uses TRBV2 with TRBJ2-7; D may be TRBD1 (7 bases). Germline CDR1 reads SNHLY; CDR2 reads FYNNEI. Trimming removed 6 bases at V and 3 bases at J, with 18 bases between. This CDR3 has 15 residues. For the CDR3, the DNA is TGTGCCAGCAGGAAAGGTCAGGGGGGTGACTACGAGCAGTACTTC. Its protein product is CASRKGQGGDYEQYF.

This clonotype was seen many times. The rearrangement uses TRBV20-1 and TRBJ2-7; 9 bases fit TRBD2. The CDR3 is made up of 15 amino acids. V was clipped by 5 bases and J by 2 bases; unmatched bases: 10. Germline lookup yields CDR1 DFQATT and CDR2 SNEGSKA (reference sequence). CDR3 nucleotides: TGCAGTGCTCCTCCACGGACTAGCGTTCCCTACGAGCAGTACTTC. The encoded protein is CSAPPRTSVPYEQYF.

V is TRBV7-2 and J is TRBJ2-2; TRBD1 aligns across 7 bases. In germline, CDR1 is SGHTA, CDR2 FQGNSA. The CDR3 sequence is 13 residues long. V lost 2 bases to trimming and J lost 9 bases; unmatched junction nucleotides: 3. The CDR3 bases are TGTGCCAGCAGCTTAACAGGGGTCCGGGAGCTGTTTTTT. It specifies CASSLTGVRELFF.

The sample holds many counts of this clonotype. The chain is built from TRBV5-1 and TRBJ1-2, with D possibly matching TRBD1 (5 bases). The CDR3 is 14 amino acids. V was trimmed by 4 bases and J by 5 bases, leaving 15 bases between them. Germline CDR1 SGHRS, CDR2 YFSETQ. CDR3 amino acids: CASSPSFGGYGYTF. As DNA, the CDR3 is TGCGCCAGCAGCCCCTCATTCGGGGGGTATGGCTACACCTTC.

The CDR3 loop is CASSLDGIENRPQHF. In nucleotides, the CDR3 is TGTGCCAGCAGCTTAGATGGGATCGAAAATCGACCCCAGCATTTT. The chain uses TRBV7-2 and TRBJ1-5, with no clear D. CDR3 length: 15 amino acids. The V gene lost 1 base and the J gene lost 10 bases, with 17 bases spanning the gap. Per the germline V gene, CDR1 is SGHTA and CDR2 is FQGNSA.

This clonotype was picked up many times. V and J are TRBV5-4 and TRBJ2-7; 9 positions match TRBD1. Germline trimming cut 5 bases from V and 3 bases from J; bases unmatched to any gene: 6. CDR3 length: 14 amino acids. Germline CDR1 is SGHNT and CDR2 is YYREEE (reference sequence). The CDR3 DNA reads as TGTGCCAGCAGTTGGGGGACAGGGATCTACGAGCAGTACTTC. This sequence encodes CASSWGTGIYEQYF.

This clonotype was detected many times. The chain combines TRBV6-5 with TRBJ1-6; TRBD1 matches at 11 bases. The CDR3 spans 16 residues. V lost 0 bases to trimming and J lost 10 bases; unmatched junction nucleotides: 5. In germline, CDR1 is MNHEY, CDR2 SVGAGI. The CDR3 DNA reads as TGTGCCAGCAGTTACTCTGGTAGGACAGGGGGCTCACCCCTCCACTTT. Translation: CASSYSGRTGGSPLHF.

This clonotype showed up just a few times. The chain combines TRBV6-5 with TRBJ1-1; no reliable D call. V gave up 2 bases and J gave up 8 bases, with 6 bases separating them. CDR1 is MNHEY and CDR2 is SVGAGI in the germline V gene. The CDR3 covers 11 residues. The CDR3 DNA reads as TGTGCCAGCAGTTACGGCAGGGAAGCTTTCTTT. It encodes CASSYGREAFF.

The chain links TRBV7-2 to TRBJ2-3; no firm D call. This CDR3 is built from 11 residues. Germline V gene lookup returns CDR1 SGHTA and CDR2 FQGNSA. Trimming took off 1 base at V and 7 bases at J, with 3 bases between the two ends. In DNA, the CDR3 is TGTGCCAGCAGCTTAGACCATACGCAGTATTTT. It encodes CASSLDHTQYF.

This clonotype was recorded at least ten times. The chain is built from TRBV20-1 and TRBJ2-1; no clear D gene. Germline CDR1 DFQATT, CDR2 SNEGSKA (reference sequence). The V gene lost 3 bases and the J gene lost 5 bases, with 17 bases spanning the gap. The CDR3 covers 15 residues. The CDR3 here is CSASPRASGNNEQFF. As DNA, the CDR3 is TGCAGTGCTAGTCCTAGGGCCAGTGGTAACAATGAGCAGTTCTTC.

Many counts were recorded for this clonotype. The rearrangement uses TRBV30 and TRBJ2-7; the D gene is possibly TRBD2 (6 bases). V lost 3 bases and J lost 3, with 12 bases in between. This CDR3 is built from 13 residues. Per germline, CDR1 GTSNPN and CDR2 SVGIG (reference sequence). The CDR3 DNA reads as TGTGCCTGGAGATCAGCGGGCCACTACGAGCAGTACTTC. The encoded protein is CAWRSAGHYEQYF.

This clonotype was recorded at least ten times. The chain's CDR3 is CASSLGQGAYNEQFF. CDR3 nucleotide sequence: TGTGCCAGCAGCCTAGGACAGGGGGCCTACAATGAGCAGTTCTTC. V is TRBV4-2 and J is TRBJ2-1; 10 bases agree with TRBD1. CDR1 is LGHNA and CDR2 is YNFKEQ in the germline V gene. This CDR3 region has 15 residues. With 4 bases clipped from V and 2 bases from J, the junction kept 2 bases outside the gene matches.

This clonotype occurred many times. This chain uses TRBV20-1 with TRBJ1-3; D remains ambiguous. The CDR3 consists of 13 residues. Between the trimmed V and J ends, which lost 1 base and 2 bases, there was a span of 6 bases. Looked up from germline, CDR1 is DFQATT and CDR2 is SNEGSKA (reference sequence). CDR3 sequence reads: CSARVGTGNTIYF. The CDR3 nucleotides are TGCAGTGCTAGAGTGGGTACTGGAAACACCATATATTTT.

The gene calls are TRBV5-1 and TRBJ1-3; TRBD1 is a possible D gene (5 bases). Germline assignment: CDR1 SGHRS and CDR2 YFSETQ. V was cut by 0 bases and J by 0 bases, with 10 bases left in between. There are 16 residues in the CDR3. CDR3 protein: CASSLGEQASGNTIYF. The CDR3 DNA reads TGCGCCAGCAGCTTGGGGGAACAGGCCTCTGGAAACACCATATATTTT.

This clonotype was detected a few times. This chain connects TRBV19 to TRBJ2-2; D is ambiguous. The CDR3 covers 12 residues. The germline V gene has CDR1 LNHDA and CDR2 SQIVND (reference sequence). V was clipped by 8 bases and J by 4 bases, with 8 bases between them. The CDR3 region has the DNA TGTGCCAGTGGCACAGTCACCGGGGAGCTGTTTTTT. It encodes CASGTVTGELFF.

This clonotype has ten or more counts. The gene calls are TRBV20-1 and TRBJ2-5; 8 bases map to TRBD2. CDR3 length: 13 amino acids. The germline gives CDR1 DFQATT, CDR2 SNEGSKA (reference sequence). V trimming: 6 bases; J trimming: 2 bases; junction bases outside the gene matches: 5. DNA for the CDR3: TGCAGTGCCCCCCCTAGCGGGCAAGAGACCCAGTACTTC. Translation gives CSAPPSGQETQYF.